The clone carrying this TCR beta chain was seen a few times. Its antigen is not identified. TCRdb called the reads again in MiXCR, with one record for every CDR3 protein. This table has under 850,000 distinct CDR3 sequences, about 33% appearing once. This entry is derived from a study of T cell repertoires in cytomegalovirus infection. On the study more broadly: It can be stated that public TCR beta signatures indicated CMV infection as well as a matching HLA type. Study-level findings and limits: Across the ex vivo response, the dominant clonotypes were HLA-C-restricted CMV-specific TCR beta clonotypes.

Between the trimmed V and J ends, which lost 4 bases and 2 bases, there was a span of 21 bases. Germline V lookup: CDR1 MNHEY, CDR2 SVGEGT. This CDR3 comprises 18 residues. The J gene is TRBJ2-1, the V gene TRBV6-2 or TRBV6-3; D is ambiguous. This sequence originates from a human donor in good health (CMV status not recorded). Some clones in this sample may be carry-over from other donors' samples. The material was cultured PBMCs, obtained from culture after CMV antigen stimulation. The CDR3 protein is CASSSPGRRGVAYNEQFF. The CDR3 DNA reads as TGTGCCAGCAGTTCCCCGGGCCGACGCGGCGTCGCCTACAATGAGCAGTTCTTC.